Presented here are 12 T cell receptor beta chains from one specimen sequenced in a study of blood T cells in healthy people across ages. Sample-barcoded 5' priming and a J-beta primer mix drove a second PCR of roughly 7 to 11 cycles. TCRdb fed the 5' RACE reads into MiXCR, producing one record per CDR3 protein. The profile shows about 1.1 million distinct CDR3 sequences, approximately 38% of them singletons. The source material was blood. Receptor source: a man younger than 30 in good health.

The sample holds one count of this clonotype. The rearrangement uses TRBV12-3 or TRBV12-4 and TRBJ2-2; D may be TRBD1 or TRBD2 (6 bases each). This CDR3 region has 15 residues. V lost 1 base to trimming and J lost 3 bases, with 9 bases between them. CDR3 protein: CASSLGGGYTGELFF. CDR3 nucleotide sequence: TGTGCCAGCAGTTTAGGAGGGGGGTACACCGGGGAGCTGTTTTTT.

This chain links TRBV20-1 with TRBJ1-1; 7 nucleotides agree with TRBD1. CDR3 size: 14 residues. Per the germline V gene, CDR1 is DFQATT and CDR2 is SNEGSKA (reference sequence). With V trimmed by 5 bases and J by 0 bases, 6 bases remained unmatched. CDR3 sequence (DNA): TGCAGTGCTCCTCGGGACAGTTTGAACACTGAAGCTTTCTTT. Amino acid sequence: CSAPRDSLNTEAFF.

The J gene is TRBJ1-6, the V gene TRBV20-1; 8 bases match TRBD1. V gave up 2 bases and J gave up 5 bases; unmatched junction bases: 11. CDR1 DFQATT and CDR2 SNEGSKA come from the germline V gene (reference sequence). The CDR3 has 17 residues. CDR3 DNA: TGCAGTGCTAGACCTACGACGGACAGGGAGCATAATTCACCCCTCCACTTT. It specifies CSARPTTDREHNSPLHF.

Only a few counts were recorded for this clonotype. The chain employs TRBV5-1 and TRBJ2-7, with unresolved D. The CDR3 is 15 amino acids. The ends were cut back, 2 bases at V and 0 bases at J, with 12 bases in the middle. The germline V gene encodes CDR1 SGHRS and CDR2 YFSETQ. The CDR3 here is CASSFLGGSSYEQYF. For the CDR3, the DNA is TGCGCCAGCAGCTTTCTTGGCGGTAGCTCCTACGAGCAGTACTTC.

This chain joins TRBV20-1 and TRBJ2-3; D is possibly TRBD1 (5 bases). Germline V gives CDR1 DFQATT, CDR2 SNEGSKA (reference sequence). V gave up 4 bases and J gave up 0 bases, with 17 bases separating them. The CDR3 contains 16 residues. The CDR3 here is CSATGYDLGSTDTQYF. The CDR3 DNA reads as TGCAGTGCTACAGGGTACGATTTGGGTAGCACAGATACGCAGTATTTT.

This clonotype was observed a handful of times. The J gene is TRBJ1-5, the V gene TRBV20-1; D call uncertain. Germline loops: CDR1 DFQATT, CDR2 SNEGSKA (reference sequence). Trimming removed 2 bases from V and 8 bases from J, with 13 bases in between. This CDR3 spans 13 amino acids. The CDR3 is CSARRTGQEPQHF. The CDR3 nucleotides read TGCAGTGCTAGACGGACCGGGCAGGAGCCCCAGCATTTT.

This chain uses TRBV11-2 with TRBJ2-1, with D possibly being TRBD1 (6 bases). V lost 0 bases, J lost 13 bases, and 10 bases lay in between. Germline lookup yields CDR1 SGHAT and CDR2 FQNNGV. The CDR3 runs 12 residues. The CDR3 spells CASSLEVGAQFF. The CDR3 region has the DNA TGTGCCAGCAGCTTAGAGGTGGGGGCCCAGTTCTTC.

This clonotype was detected a few times. Germline is not matched at one junction end, which may reflect a read error. This chain uses TRBV11-2 with TRBJ2-7, with TRBD2 matching over 9 bases. This CDR3 spans 15 amino acids. Germline-derived CDR1 and CDR2 are SGHAT and FQNNGV. CDR3 loop: CTSSAGASGKYEQYF. The CDR3 coding sequence is TGTACCAGCAGCGCAGGGGCTAGCGGGAAATACGAGCAGTACTTC.

This clonotype was counted between two and nine times. The chain recombines TRBV28 with TRBJ2-2, with D tentatively TRBD1 or TRBD2 (6 bases each). The CDR3 runs 16 residues. Germline CDR1 MDHEN, CDR2 SYDVKM. V lost 5 bases, J lost 3 bases, and 16 bases lay in between. CDR3 in DNA: TGTGCCAGCAGTCCACCCACGGGGGCGGACACCGGGGAGCTGTTTTTT. Its translation: CASSPPTGADTGELFF. Full variable domain (remainder filled in from reference TRBV28 and TRBJ2-2): DVKVTQSSRYLVKRTGEKVFLECVQDMDHENMFWYRQDPGLGLRLIYFSYDVKMKEKGDIPEGYSVSREKKERFSLILESASTNQTSMYLCASSPPTGADTGELFFGEGSRLTVL.

This clonotype has a handful of counts. V usage is TRBV20-1 and J usage is TRBJ1-2, with D perhaps TRBD1 (6 bases). In germline, CDR1 is DFQATT, CDR2 SNEGSKA (reference sequence). The V end was cut by 2 bases, the J end by 2 bases, with 12 bases between. The CDR3 extends over 14 amino acids. DNA for the CDR3: TGCAGTGCTAGACTGACAGGTTCCAACTATGGCTACACCTTC. This translates into CSARLTGSNYGYTF.

V is TRBV4-3 and J is TRBJ1-5; D call uncertain. V lost 0 bases, J lost 11 bases, and 11 bases lay in between. The CDR3 is made up of 13 amino acids. CDR1 and CDR2 from the germline V gene are LGHNA and YSLEER. The CDR3, as DNA: TGCGCCAGCAGCCAAGATCCCTCCGGGGCCCAGCATTTT. This sequence encodes CASSQDPSGAQHF.

This clonotype was recorded a few times. The J gene is TRBJ2-1, the V gene TRBV2, with 10 bases lining up with TRBD1. This CDR3 comprises 15 residues. Germline CDR1 is SNHLY and CDR2 is FYNNEI. The V segment lost 5 bases and the J segment 7 bases; nucleotides outside the gene matches: 8. The CDR3 nucleotides read TGTGCCAGCAGTCCCACCGGGACAGGGGAAAATGAGCAGTTCTTC. Amino acids: CASSPTGTGENEQFF.